This T cell receptor beta chain was observed in a study of cytomegalovirus exposure and HLA in healthy donors (dated by TCRdb to 2016 to 2017). Concerning the study at large: An earlier analysis of several hundred of the donors reported 250 to 300 Gb of sequence data and 100 million to 120 million unique TCR beta sequences obtained from roughly 180 million T cells. Donor age, sex, ethnicity and CMV serostatus were compiled together with the repertoire data. Every discovery cohort repertoire had been produced on one sequencing platform. An earlier analysis of approximately 580 of the donors used high-throughput TCR beta sequencing to judge whether each TCR beta V gene segment behaved as functional or pseudogenic. A later genetic analysis took genome-wide SNP genotypes for about 55% of the 666 donors and used that subset as a discovery cohort. The study used immunosequencing to profile the T cell repertoires of approximately 650 subjects and linked those repertoires to cytomegalovirus serostatus. Roughly five DR-DQ haplotypes were handled as single units for association and clustering because linkage in the cohort was strong. The study aimed to test whether signatures of past pathogen exposure could be identified by cataloging public T cell receptors. The genetic ancestry cluster associated with self-reported Caucasian donors included over 80% of the 398 genotyped donors. High-throughput TCR immunosequencing, statistical association of individual TCRs with disease status, and machine learning were combined to predict cytomegalovirus infection status. A later analysis re-analyzed previously published TCR beta repertoires from roughly 630 donors and added high-resolution HLA genotyping to study TCR occurrence patterns. Across about 370 genotyped donors of the cohort, an average of approximately 220,000 unique TCR beta nucleotide sequences per donor were sequenced, and roughly 20% of those sequences were non-productive. An early release that covered fewer than 800 HLA-typed donors contained about 300 gigabases of sequencing data and around 85 million unique TCR sequences. Besides the first cohort of roughly 640 subjects, a separate validation cohort made up of 120 different subjects was used. The later analysis used no new phenotypic data to find candidate immune exposures, relying instead on TCR beta sequences and their occurrence across donors. Typing coverage differed by locus: A, B, C, DRB1 and DQB1 were typed in about 629-640 donors, DQA1 in about 550, DPA1 in 600 to 610, and DPB1 in 400 to 490. HLA typing covered class I and class II loci at four-digit resolution.

According to the germline V gene (reference sequence), CDR1 reads LNHNV and CDR2 reads YYDKDF. The trim is 1 base for V and 8 bases for J, with a gap of 8 bases between the germline ends. The CDR3 goes from the cysteine to the phenylalanine over 13 residues. Only CDR3 DNA remains: 39 bases, in frame from the first base. The cohort comprised fewer than 700 healthy bone marrow donors. All cohort members were sampled while nominally healthy, although unrecorded immune exposures were likely present. The donor tested CMV seronegative and was one of the 352 seronegative cohort members. Each donor provided a peripheral blood sample, and peripheral blood mononuclear cells were used for TCR beta sequencing. The Qiagen DNeasy Blood Extraction Kit was used to extract genomic DNA from the blood cell samples. This clone was seen a single time. Its antigen remains unidentified. No much larger clonotype is one base removed from it; base qualities were not supplied.

Paper-wide results and their limitations: V-gene and J-gene trimming of TCR beta chains was associated with a missense DCLRE1C variant in a later genetic analysis, and the association was replicated in an independent cohort. The only immune exposure information available for the cohort was CMV serostatus. In this cohort, only TCR beta chains were sequenced, and detectable features were limited by the absence of alpha or paired-chain data. Broadly in line with IMGT annotations, most TCR beta V segments showed up in productive rearrangements about 87% or about 30% of the time in an earlier analysis of 450 to 750 of the donors. A later analysis found that most CMV-associated TCR beta chains appeared HLA-restricted, with HLA associations seemingly driven largely by CMV exposure. Several of the top co-occurrence clusters appeared to be linked to parvovirus B19, influenza, CMV and Epstein-Barr virus, according to a later analysis. Sequencing depth was assumed to be roughly uniform across donors in the presence/absence analyses, though that assumption may not hold. Linkage disequilibrium might explain the correlated functional status among segregating V segments, but an unknown experimental factor could not be ruled out. In a later genetic analysis, fewer N-insertions in productive TCRs were reported among donors in an Asian-associated ancestry cluster than the roughly 700-donor mean. Most TCR sequences were seen in very few donors, while some public TCRs were found in many individuals. At a false discovery rate of 0.05, a later analysis linked 15,000 to 20,000 TCR beta sequences to specific HLA alleles. According to the authors, the approach could potentially be generalized to other disease states and immunological phenotypes. A cluster of highly shared sequence variants was judged likely to be a technical artifact of the sequencing pipeline. A further reported finding was that TCR beta sequences accurately predicted the HLA-A and HLA-B alleles for most subjects in the first cohort. Because counts were too low, approximately 18 rarely observed V segments, including chromosome 9 orphons, were excluded from the earlier analysis of 500 to 700 of the donors. Compared with equally common non-associated chains, HLA-associated TCR beta chains in a later analysis were more clonally expanded and had lower generation probabilities. Some IMGT-functional V segments, including TRBV6-2 and TRBV6-3, could not be distinguished by the 87-base-pair reads and were therefore excluded. Because HLA typing was missing for some donors at each locus, association tests included only the typed subset. The study listed over 150 TCR beta chains as associated with cytomegalovirus. Strong co-occurrence of HLA alleles, especially DR and DQ, made assigning TCR associations to individual alleles difficult. In a later analysis, the rate of TCR association differed among HLA loci, with DRB1 alleles having the most associated TCRs and HLA-C alleles having the fewest. The classifier was reported to diagnose cytomegalovirus status with high specificity and sensitivity in both the original and validation cohorts. In vitro tests confirmed that a few of the cytomegalovirus-associated TCR beta chains recognize cytomegalovirus antigens.

Libraries were built with the immunoSEQ multiplex PCR assay. For the multiplex PCR, a mixture combining 60 forward primers for TCR Vbeta segments and 13 reverse primers for TCR Jbeta segments was used. The CDR3 region of rearranged TCR beta genes was amplified from genomic DNA by a multiplex PCR assay. The amplified TCR beta libraries were sequenced on the Illumina HiSeq System as 87-base-pair reads. Turning to the authors' computational methods: In a later analysis, 70 million to 95 million unique TCR beta chains were counted across the 650 to 700 repertoires, and approximately 11 million of these chains were shared by at least two donors. Raw reads were error-corrected and collapsed into unique sequences by a nearest-neighbor algorithm in which closely related sequences were merged to remove PCR and sequencing errors. Alignment of CDR3 sequences to IMGT reference sequences was used to assign V, D and J gene segments. For a sequence to be retained, a match of at least six nucleotides was required to both a V gene segment and a J gene segment. Rearrangements were classified as productive when the CDR3 lacked stop codons and remained in frame with V and J, and all other rearrangements were classified as non-productive. CDR3 was defined by IMGT convention, running from the second conserved V-encoded cysteine to the conserved J-encoded phenylalanine. Sequences without an unambiguous match to a single V gene segment were excluded from the earlier analysis of approximately 560 of the donors. An earlier analysis of approximately 590 of the donors called V segments functional above 56.7% productive rearrangements and segregating when the between-donor standard deviation exceeded 5%. A statistical classification framework was developed to diagnose cytomegalovirus status using the catalog of TCR beta chain sequences. In a later analysis, V and J genes were assigned by comparing TCR nucleotide sequences against IMGT/GENE-DB human TR gene sequences. The TCRdist pipeline was used in a later analysis to assign CDR3 sequences and most-parsimonious VDJ recombination scenarios. In a later analysis, each TCR beta chain was defined by its CDR3 amino acid sequence together with its V-gene family, and reads lacking a unique V-gene family were excluded. To address suspected cross-contamination and a sequencing artifact, a later analysis removed approximately 590 highly shared, low-generation-probability nucleotide sequences. In a later analysis, a clonal expansion index for each public chain was calculated from normalized within-repertoire ranks of inferred template counts. A later analysis computed generation probabilities with a VDJ recombination model fitted to out-of-frame rearrangements, and checked the results against IGoR. Hypergeometric tests were used in a later analysis to score TCR-TCR, TCR-HLA and TCR-CMV co-occurrence, with a repertoire-size bias correction applied to the TCR pairs. False discovery rates were estimated in a later analysis by permuting HLA or CMV assignments 20 times. In a later analysis, co-occurring TCRs were grouped using DBSCAN, with TCRdist sequence similarity added in when clustering inside HLA-allele-positive subsets. Repertoires with fewer than 30,000 or more than 120,000 public chains, plus five repertoires with anomalous nucleotide sharing, were excluded from co-occurrence clustering. What TCRdb holds here is the immuneACCESS table cut down to in-frame rearrangements. Part of the clones is not present; checked against another copy, under half of the missing clones reflect an unresolved V gene, and the others are unexplained. V and J calls plus clone size are reproduced from that table; the DNA served to infer D and trimming. The sample has about 130,000 clones on record, around three quarters of them singletons. The biggest ten clones account for about 3.1% of the sample.

This sequence was found in a middle-aged man in good health and CMV-seronegative. This sequence uses TRBV15 and TRBJ1-4, with no reliable assignment of the D segment. Sequencing input: PBMCs. CDR3 protein: CATSRASGEKLFF. The DNA reads TGTGCCACCAGCAGAGCATCGGGGGAAAAACTGTTTTTT.